This T cell receptor (beta chain) was captured in a study of beta chain features in type 1 diabetes. Overall study findings and caveats: TCRB CDR3 length was moderately but significantly reduced in all four CD4+ subsets of Type 1 diabetes patients. Insertions were fewer and deletions more numerous at VDJ junctions in type 1 diabetes patients. In cDNA sequencing, cells with high TCR expression could be over-represented.

Trimming at V came to 3 bases and at J to 3 bases, leaving 1 base not matched to a gene. Germline lookup yields CDR1 SGHRS and CDR2 YFSETQ. The CDR3 covers 15 residues. Expressed TCRB transcripts were sequenced after all isolated RNA was converted to cDNA. There were approximately 3.7 million reads on average in the naive, central memory and regulatory T cell samples. Profiling relied on immunoSEQ multiplex PCR, and the TCRdb table lists in-frame clones only, not all of them. The table shows more than 250,000 clones, with around 21% occurring only once. This clone was picked up a small number of times. Its specificity is unknown.

Material: naive CD4+ T cells from blood. This rearrangement joins TRBV5-1 to TRBJ2-2, with 11 bases that match TRBD2. The clonotype originates from a woman aged 40 to 50 with type 1 diabetes. CDR3 DNA sequence: TGCGCCAGCAGCTCACTAGCGGGGGACACCGGGGAGCTGTTTTTT. Protein product: CASSSLAGDTGELFF.